Each of the 27 T cell receptor beta chains below was sequenced from the same sample in a study of T cells in Graves' hyperthyroidism and ophthalmopathy. Amplified regions were TCR beta CDR3 sequences from RNA transcripts. Initially, a first-round RT-PCR of the TCR CDR3 employed the HTBI primer set. MiXCR, applied by TCRdb to the multiplex PCR reads, yields one record per CDR3 protein. The table lists about 640,000 distinct CDR3 sequences, less than 25% of them singletons. Sequenced input: blood. These TCRs come from a man aged 25 to 45 with Graves' ophthalmopathy.

The V and J genes are TRBV20-1 and TRBJ2-5, with 8 positions matching TRBD1. Trimming took 6 bases from V and 2 from J; bases not matched to a gene: 8. Germline CDR1 and CDR2: DFQATT and SNEGSKA (reference sequence). The CDR3 is 14 residues long. The CDR3 reads CSADGQGSQETQYF. The CDR3 region has the DNA TGCAGTGCCGATGGACAGGGCTCGCAAGAGACCCAGTACTTC.

This clonotype appeared many times. The chain carries TRBV28 and TRBJ2-5; D not certain. Per germline, CDR1 MDHEN and CDR2 SYDVKM. The CDR3 loop spans 11 amino acids. Trimming cost V 6 bases and J 4 bases, with 6 bases left between them. The CDR3 is CASRKGETQYF. The CDR3 coding sequence is TGTGCCAGCAGAAAAGGAGAGACCCAGTACTTC.

The genes are TRBV19 and TRBJ2-1, with 7 bases matching TRBD1. Per the germline V gene, CDR1 is LNHDA and CDR2 is SQIVND (reference sequence). V trimming: 4 bases; J trimming: 7 bases; junction bases outside the gene matches: 10. This CDR3 is 15 amino acids long. CDR3 loop: CASSTGGGVKNEQFF. In nucleotides, the CDR3 is TGTGCCAGTAGTACAGGGGGTGGGGTAAAGAATGAGCAGTTCTTC. The variable domain in full, completed from reference TRBV19 and TRBJ2-1, reads DGGITQSPKYLFRKEGQNVTLSCEQNLNHDAMYWYRQDPGQGLRLIYYSQIVNDFQKGDIAEGYSVSREKKESFPLTVTSAQKNPTAFYLCASSTGGGVKNEQFFGPGTRLTVL.

This clonotype was detected many times. The genes are TRBV20-1 and TRBJ1-1, with D uncertain. Per germline, CDR1 DFQATT and CDR2 SNEGSKA (reference sequence). CDR3 length equals 14 residues. V lost 4 bases to trimming and J lost 1 base, with 13 bases between them. CDR3 protein: CSAKPNGENTEAFF. The CDR3 nucleotides read TGCAGTGCTAAACCAAACGGGGAGAACACTGAAGCTTTCTTT.

In this sample, this clonotype turned up many times. The chain links TRBV28 to TRBJ1-1, with a possible D match to TRBD1 (5 bases). The CDR3 consists of 14 residues. V was cut by 7 bases and J by 1 base, with 13 bases left in between. CDR1 and CDR2 (germline): MDHEN, SYDVKM. The CDR3 bases are TGTGCCAGCACCCTCCAGGGTCGGAACACTGAAGCTTTCTTT. It codes for CASTLQGRNTEAFF. Drawing the rest from reference TRBV28 and TRBJ1-1, the complete variable domain is DVKVTQSSRYLVKRTGEKVFLECVQDMDHENMFWYRQDPGLGLRLIYFSYDVKMKEKGDIPEGYSVSREKKERFSLILESASTNQTSMYLCASTLQGRNTEAFFGQGTRLTVV.

This clonotype was recorded at least ten times. The rearrangement links TRBV3-1 to TRBJ2-2; TRBD2 might be the D (5 bases). The ends were cut back, 0 bases at V and 8 bases at J, with 16 bases in the middle. The CDR3 covers 16 residues. Per the germline V gene, CDR1 is LGHDT and CDR2 is YNNKEL (reference sequence). CDR3 sequence (DNA): TGTGCCAGCAGCCAAGACGGGGTACTACACCGTGGGGAGCTGTTTTTT. Amino acid sequence: CASSQDGVLHRGELFF.

The chain links TRBV4-1 to TRBJ2-6, with 7 nucleotides matching TRBD2. The junction had 3 bases not matched to a gene; V was cut back by 3 bases and J by 1 base. The CDR3 spans 16 residues. CDR1 MGHRA and CDR2 YSYEKL come from the germline V gene. The CDR3 nucleotides read TGCGCCAGCAGCCAGGGAGGGATATCTGGGGCCAACGTCCTGACTTTC. Translated: CASSQGGISGANVLTF.

This clonotype was seen at least ten times. The rearrangement uses TRBV6-1 and TRBJ1-1; D gene uncertain. The CDR3 loop spans 13 amino acids. V gave up 4 bases and J gave up 2 bases, with 8 bases separating them. Germline assignment: CDR1 MNHNS and CDR2 SASEGT. DNA for the CDR3: TGTGCCAGCAGTGTTTACCGAAACACTGAAGCTTTCTTT. Translating it yields CASSVYRNTEAFF.

The rearrangement uses TRBV6-1 and TRBJ2-7, with D uncertain. Germline V lookup: CDR1 MNHNS, CDR2 SASEGT. The V end was cut by 1 base, the J end by 0 bases, with 7 bases between. The length of the CDR3 is 14 residues. CDR3 coding DNA: TGTGCCAGCAGTGAAGTCGCCTTCTCCTACGAGCAGTACTTC. This sequence encodes CASSEVAFSYEQYF.

In its sample, this clonotype was seen a few times. The genes are TRBV27 and TRBJ2-7; 8 positions agree with TRBD2. CDR1 and CDR2 (germline): MNHEY, SMNVEV (reference sequence). The CDR3 length is 13 residues. Losses at the gene ends were 6 bases for V and 0 bases for J; bases not matched to a gene: 1. Written as DNA, the CDR3 is TGTGCCAGCAGCGGGACTAGCTCCTACGAGCAGTACTTC. Translated: CASSGTSSYEQYF.

The chain combines TRBV6-2 or TRBV6-3 with TRBJ1-6, with TRBD1 matching over 9 bases. V lost 3 bases to trimming and J lost 7 bases; unmatched junction nucleotides: 4. This CDR3 comprises 15 residues. Per germline, CDR1 MNHEY and CDR2 SVGEGT. This CDR3 is CASSYLGQGNSPLHF. The CDR3 DNA follows: TGTGCCAGCAGTTATCTGGGACAGGGAAATTCACCCCTCCACTTT.

This clonotype was recorded once. This chain links TRBV19 with TRBJ1-1, with unresolved D. The CDR3 has 15 residues. Germline CDR1 LNHDA, CDR2 SQIVND (reference sequence). V lost 2 bases and J lost 1, with 11 bases in between. CDR3 in DNA: TGTGCCAGTAGTATACCAACCCCCGGGAACACTGAAGCTTTCTTT. As protein: CASSIPTPGNTEAFF.

This clonotype has ten or more counts. CDR3 region: CASSQDNRQGAPRRMNTEAFF. CDR3 DNA: TGTGCCAGCAGCCAAGATAATCGGCAGGGGGCCCCCCGTCGGATGAACACTGAAGCTTTCTTT. The chain links TRBV3-1 to TRBJ1-1, with 8 bases lining up with TRBD1. The CDR3 runs 21 residues. V gave up 0 bases and J gave up 0 bases; unmatched junction bases: 18. CDR1 is LGHDT and CDR2 is YNNKEL in the germline V gene (reference sequence).

This clonotype was observed a handful of times. The J gene is TRBJ2-3, the V gene TRBV13; 13 bases align to TRBD2. The ends lost 1 base at V and 2 bases at J; junction bases unmatched: 9. The CDR3 runs 19 residues. The V gene's germline CDR1 is PRHDT and CDR2 FYEKMQ (reference sequence). The CDR3 DNA follows: TGTGCCAGCAGCTTAGTAACTAGCGGGAGGGCCTATGACACAGATACGCAGTATTTT. Protein: CASSLVTSGRAYDTDTQYF.

This sequence joins TRBV27 and TRBJ2-5, with 8 bases identical to TRBD2. With V trimmed by 4 bases and J by 3 bases, 1 base remained unmatched. Per the germline V gene, CDR1 is MNHEY and CDR2 is SMNVEV (reference sequence). The CDR3 length is 13 residues. For the CDR3, the DNA is TGTGCCAGCAGTTCGGGACTAGAAGAGACCCAGTACTTC. Its protein is CASSSGLEETQYF.

The chain joins TRBV6-2 or TRBV6-3 to TRBJ2-5, with TRBD2 matching 11 bases. V was clipped by 5 bases and J by 5 bases; unmatched bases: 10. The CDR3 contains 16 residues. In germline, CDR1 is MNHEY, CDR2 SVGEGT. CDR3 sequence: CASSPRLAGRVETQYF. The CDR3 nucleotides read TGTGCCAGCAGTCCAAGACTAGCGGGAAGGGTTGAGACCCAGTACTTC.

This clonotype showed up many times. V usage is TRBV5-1 and J usage is TRBJ2-3; TRBD2 aligns across 7 bases. The CDR3 loop spans 17 amino acids. CDR1 and CDR2 (germline): SGHRS, YFSETQ. Germline trimming cut 1 base from V and 2 bases from J; bases unmatched to any gene: 10. CDR3 protein: CASSLRSSGASTDTQYF. The CDR3 DNA sequence: TGCGCCAGCAGCTTGAGGTCTAGCGGAGCCTCCACAGATACGCAGTATTTT.

This chain links TRBV13 with TRBJ1-5, with D unclear. CDR3 length equals 12 residues. Trimming removed 1 base at V and 13 bases at J, with 11 bases between. Germline CDR1 and CDR2: PRHDT and FYEKMQ (reference sequence). The CDR3 loop is CASSLVRGQQHF. The DNA for the CDR3 is TGTGCCAGCAGCTTAGTAAGAGGGCAGCAGCATTTT.

The rearrangement joins TRBV19 to TRBJ2-2; 7 bases are a match to TRBD1. This CDR3 is built from 16 residues. Germline CDR1 and CDR2: LNHDA and SQIVND (reference sequence). V was pared by 6 bases and J by 4 bases, with 11 bases of the junction left unmatched. CDR3 sequence (DNA): TGTGCCAGTAGGGGAAAACAGGGGTTTGTCACCGGGGAGCTGTTTTTT. Amino acids: CASRGKQGFVTGELFF.

This clonotype was picked up a small number of times. The V gene is TRBV10-3, the J gene TRBJ2-7; D possibly corresponds to TRBD2 (5 bases). Germline assignment: CDR1 ENHRY and CDR2 SYGVKD. Deletions cut 3 bases from V and 0 bases from J, with 6 bases between. The length of the CDR3 is 13 residues. The CDR3 DNA is TGTGCCATCAGTGATGGACTCTCCTACGAGCAGTACTTC. Amino acids: CAISDGLSYEQYF.

Concerning this clonotype: A much larger clonotype is one base distant, so this may be a read error. The CDR3 loop is CASSFDSSYNERFF. The DNA for the CDR3 is TGTGCCAGCAGCTTCGACAGCTCCTACAATGAGCGGTTCTTC. The V and J genes are TRBV7-3 and TRBJ2-1, with D tentatively TRBD1 (5 bases). The CDR3 extends over 14 amino acids. Germline V gene data show CDR1 as SGHTA and CDR2 as FQGTGA. The complete variable domain, with remaining parts taken from reference TRBV7-3 and TRBJ2-1, reads GAGVSQTPSNKVTEKGKYVELRCDPISGHTALYWYRQSLGQGPEFLIYFQGTGAADDSGLPNDRFFAVRPEGSVSTLKIQRTERGDSAVYLCASSFDSSYNERFFGPGTRLTVL.

At least ten counts were recorded for this clonotype. The chain is built from TRBV28 and TRBJ1-1, with unresolved D. CDR3 size: 16 residues. The germline gives CDR1 MDHEN, CDR2 SYDVKM. V was trimmed by 1 base and J by 0 bases, leaving 12 bases between them. CDR3 DNA sequence: TGTGCCAGCAGTTTATCTAGTTCAGTAATGAACACTGAAGCTTTCTTT. Translating it yields CASSLSSSVMNTEAFF.

This clonotype was observed a few times. V gene TRBV12-3 or TRBV12-4 combines with J gene TRBJ1-4; D uncertain. Trimming cost V 6 bases and J 8 bases, with 10 bases left between them. There are 12 residues in the CDR3. The DNA for the CDR3 is TGTGCCAGCAGGTGGGGAGAAGAAAAACTGTTTTTT. Translated, it gives CASRWGEEKLFF.

This clonotype was counted many times. This sequence joins TRBV5-1 and TRBJ2-1; 7 nucleotides line up with TRBD1. Unmatched junction bases numbered 3, after V lost 0 bases and J lost 3 bases. In germline, CDR1 is SGHRS, CDR2 YFSETQ. The CDR3 consists of 15 residues. The CDR3 region has the DNA TGCGCCAGCAGCTTGGACCCAGGGGGCTACAATGAGCAGTTCTTC. This translates into CASSLDPGGYNEQFF.

The chain recombines TRBV5-5 with TRBJ1-1; possible D gene TRBD1, 6 bases. The V gene lost 0 bases and the J gene lost 2 bases, with 11 bases spanning the gap. CDR1 and CDR2 from the germline V gene are SGHKS and YYEKEE (reference sequence). This CDR3 has 15 amino acids. In nucleotides, the CDR3 is TGTGCCAGCAGCTTGGGTTTGGGGACAAACACTGAAGCTTTCTTT. Translated: CASSLGLGTNTEAFF.

The rearrangement joins TRBV5-1 to TRBJ1-4; possibly TRBD1 for D (6 bases). In germline, CDR1 is SGHRS, CDR2 YFSETQ. V was cut by 3 bases and J by 7 bases, with 16 bases left in between. The length of the CDR3 is 15 residues. The CDR3 sequence: CASSSGTGSGEKLFF. The CDR3 coding sequence is TGCGCCAGCAGCTCCGGAACAGGGAGTGGTGAAAAACTGTTTTTT.

This clonotype has just a few counts. CDR3 nucleotides: TGTGCCAGCCGGGCTAGCGGGGCCTCCTACAATGAGCAGTTCTTC. This sequence encodes CASRASGASYNEQFF. The chain combines TRBV2 with TRBJ2-1; TRBD2 matches 9 bases. Germline-derived CDR1 and CDR2 are SNHLY and FYNNEI. The length of the CDR3 is 15 residues. V shed 8 bases and J 0 bases; nucleotides not matched to a gene: 5. Together with reference TRBV2 and TRBJ2-1, the CDR3 gives the full variable domain: EPEVTQTPSHQVTQMGQEVILRCVPISNHLYFYWYRQILGQKVEFLVSFYNNEISEKSEIFDDQFSVERPDGSNFTLKIRSTKLEDSAMYFCASRASGASYNEQFFGPGTRLTVL.